This T cell receptor (beta chain) appears in the sequencing data of a study of persistence of HIV-infected CD4 T cells. Whole-study results and caveats: TCR analyses could not target the rare provirus-carrying CMV-responding cells. CMV- and Gag-responding cells had lower TCRbeta richness than CD3/CD28-responding cells. Within sorted populations, more oligoclonal TCRs accompanied more oligoclonal proviruses. Degenerate expanded CDR3beta sequences were enriched among CMV- and Gag-responding cells.

Nonspecific anti-CD3/anti-CD28 bead stimulation represents the broad CD4+ T cell repertoire. CD4+ T cells upregulating both CD40 ligand and CD69 were sorted as responding cells. V dropped 8 bases and J dropped 1 base, with 11 bases sitting between them. The CDR3 is 13 residues long. Germline loops: CDR1 SGHVS, CDR2 FQNEAQ. This clone has only one observation. Its cognate antigen is unknown. The libraries were made with immunoSEQ version 4 in survey mode. Assay used: immunoSEQ multiplex PCR; TCRdb lists only in-frame clones, some missing. The sample includes about 45,000 clones, 90% of them seen just once.

This sample comprised CD4+ T cells sorted from PBMCs after roughly 18-hour stimulation, obtained from a patient who received antiretroviral therapy. This receptor was identified in an adult woman with HIV who was CMV-seropositive. The rearrangement uses TRBV7-8 and TRBJ1-1; no definite D call. The CDR3: CASVLGKNTEAFF. CDR3 bases: TGTGCCAGCGTGTTGGGGAAGAACACTGAAGCTTTCTTT.